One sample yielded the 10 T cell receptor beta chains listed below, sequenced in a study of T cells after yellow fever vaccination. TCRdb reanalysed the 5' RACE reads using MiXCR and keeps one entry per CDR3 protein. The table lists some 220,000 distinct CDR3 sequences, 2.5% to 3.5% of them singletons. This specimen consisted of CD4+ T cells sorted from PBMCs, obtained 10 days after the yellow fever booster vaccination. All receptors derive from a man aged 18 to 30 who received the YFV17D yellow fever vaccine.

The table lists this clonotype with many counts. The CDR3 DNA sequence: TGCGCCAGCAGCTTAGCGGGAGTCAACACCGGGGAGCTGTTTTTT. This translates into CASSLAGVNTGELFF. The chain employs TRBV5-1 and TRBJ2-2, with TRBD2 identical over 8 bases. Trimming cost V 2 bases and J 2 bases; bases outside gene matches: 2. The CDR3 spans 15 residues. CDR1 and CDR2 (germline): SGHRS, YFSETQ.

CDR3 coding DNA: TGTGCCAGCAGCTTAGCGCCGGCAGGGAACACAGATACGCAGTATTTT. Amino acid sequence: CASSLAPAGNTDTQYF. The chain carries TRBV7-2 and TRBJ2-3; D is possibly TRBD1 (5 bases). Germline V gene data show CDR1 as SGHTA and CDR2 as FQGNSA. The ends were cut back, 0 bases at V and 2 bases at J, with 12 bases in the middle. This CDR3 has 16 residues.

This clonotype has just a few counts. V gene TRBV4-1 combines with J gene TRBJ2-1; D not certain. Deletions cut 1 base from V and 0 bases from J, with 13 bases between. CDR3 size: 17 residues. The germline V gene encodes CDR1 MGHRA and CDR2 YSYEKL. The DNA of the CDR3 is TGCGCCAGCAGCCAAGTGCTAGGGCCAAGCTCCTACAATGAGCAGTTCTTC. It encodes CASSQVLGPSSYNEQFF.

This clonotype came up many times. The CDR3 bases are TGTGCCAGCAGCTTTTCAGGGGTCTCTAATTCACCCCTCCACTTT. This gives the protein CASSFSGVSNSPLHF. V is TRBV7-9 and J is TRBJ1-6; possible D gene TRBD1, 6 bases. The CDR3 consists of 15 residues. V was trimmed by 3 bases and J by 6 bases, leaving 12 bases between them. The germline CDR1 and CDR2 sequences are SEHNR and FQNEAQ (reference sequence).

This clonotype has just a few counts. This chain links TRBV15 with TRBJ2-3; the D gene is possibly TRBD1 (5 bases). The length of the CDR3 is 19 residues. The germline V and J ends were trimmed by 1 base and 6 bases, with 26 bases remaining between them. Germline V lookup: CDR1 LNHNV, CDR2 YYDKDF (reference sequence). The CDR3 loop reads CATSRAIIPGLLRGDTQYF. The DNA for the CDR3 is TGTGCCACCAGCAGAGCTATCATCCCGGGTCTTCTTAGGGGTGATACGCAGTATTTT.

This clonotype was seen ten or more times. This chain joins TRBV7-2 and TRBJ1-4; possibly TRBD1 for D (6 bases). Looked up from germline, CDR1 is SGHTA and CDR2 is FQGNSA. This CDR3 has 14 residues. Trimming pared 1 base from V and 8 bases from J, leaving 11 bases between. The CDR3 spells CASSLGGAEEKLFF. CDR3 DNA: TGTGCCAGCAGCTTAGGGGGGGCTGAGGAAAAACTGTTTTTT.

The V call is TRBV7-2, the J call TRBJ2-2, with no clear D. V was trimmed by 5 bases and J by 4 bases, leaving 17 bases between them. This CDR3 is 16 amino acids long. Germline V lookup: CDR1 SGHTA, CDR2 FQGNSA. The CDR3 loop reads CASSRRPEYGTGELFF. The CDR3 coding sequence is TGTGCCAGCAGCCGACGACCGGAGTACGGCACCGGGGAGCTGTTTTTT. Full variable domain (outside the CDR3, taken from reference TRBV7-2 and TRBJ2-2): GAGVSQSPSNKVTEKGKDVELRCDPISGHTALYWYRQSLGQGLEFLIYFQGNSAPDKSGLPSDRFSAERTGGSVSTLTIQRTQQEDSAVYLCASSRRPEYGTGELFFGEGSRLTVL.

CDR3 protein: CSARTERAQETQYF. As DNA, the CDR3 is TGCAGTGCTAGGACGGAGAGGGCCCAAGAGACCCAGTACTTC. The chain joins TRBV20-1 to TRBJ2-5; TRBD2 might be the D (5 bases). Germline CDR1 and CDR2: DFQATT and SNEGSKA (reference sequence). The CDR3 totals 14 residues. V was cut by 3 bases and J by 1 base, with 12 bases left in between.

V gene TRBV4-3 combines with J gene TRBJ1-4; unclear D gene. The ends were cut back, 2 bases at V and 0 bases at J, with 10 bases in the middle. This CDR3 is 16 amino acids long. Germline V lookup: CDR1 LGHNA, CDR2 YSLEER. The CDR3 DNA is TGCGCCAGCAGCCAACGGGGTGGCGCAACTAATGAAAAACTGTTTTTT. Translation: CASSQRGGATNEKLFF.

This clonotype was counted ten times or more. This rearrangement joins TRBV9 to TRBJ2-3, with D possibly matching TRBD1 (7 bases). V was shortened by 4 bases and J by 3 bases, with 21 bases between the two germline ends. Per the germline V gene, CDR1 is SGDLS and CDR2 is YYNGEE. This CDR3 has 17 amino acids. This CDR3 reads CASSQARGAVRTDTQYF. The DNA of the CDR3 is TGTGCCAGCAGCCAGGCCAGGGGGGCCGTACGGACAGATACGCAGTATTTT.